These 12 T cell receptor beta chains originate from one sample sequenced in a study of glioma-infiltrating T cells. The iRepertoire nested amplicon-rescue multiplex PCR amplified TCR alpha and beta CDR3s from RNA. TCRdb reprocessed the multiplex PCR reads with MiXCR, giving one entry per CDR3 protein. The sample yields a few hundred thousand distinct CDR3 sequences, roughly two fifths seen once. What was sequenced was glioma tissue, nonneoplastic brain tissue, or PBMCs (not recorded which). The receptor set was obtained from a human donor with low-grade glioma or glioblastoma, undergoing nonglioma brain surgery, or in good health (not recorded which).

CDR3 protein: CASSEQGANYGYTF. CDR3 nucleotides: TGTGCCAGCAGTGAACAGGGAGCTAACTATGGCTACACCTTC. The chain links TRBV2 to TRBJ1-2, with D possibly matching TRBD1 (5 bases). Germline V gives CDR1 SNHLY, CDR2 FYNNEI. The CDR3 is 14 amino acids. V dropped 2 bases and J dropped 0 bases, with 7 bases sitting between them.

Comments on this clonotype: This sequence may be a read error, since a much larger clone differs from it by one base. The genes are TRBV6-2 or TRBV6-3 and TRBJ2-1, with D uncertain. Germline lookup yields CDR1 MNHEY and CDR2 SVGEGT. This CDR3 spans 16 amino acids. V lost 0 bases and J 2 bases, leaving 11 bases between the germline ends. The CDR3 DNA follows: TGTGCCAGCAGTTACTCAAGGTCAATGACCTACAATGAGCAGTTCTTC. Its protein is CASSYSRSMTYNEQFF.

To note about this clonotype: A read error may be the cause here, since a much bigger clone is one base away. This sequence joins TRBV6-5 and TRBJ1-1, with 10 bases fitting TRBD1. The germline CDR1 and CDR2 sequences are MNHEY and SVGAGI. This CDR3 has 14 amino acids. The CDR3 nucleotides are TGTGCCAGCAGTCGACAGGGGGCCGTTACTGAAGGTTTCTTT. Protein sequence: CASSRQGAVTEGFF.

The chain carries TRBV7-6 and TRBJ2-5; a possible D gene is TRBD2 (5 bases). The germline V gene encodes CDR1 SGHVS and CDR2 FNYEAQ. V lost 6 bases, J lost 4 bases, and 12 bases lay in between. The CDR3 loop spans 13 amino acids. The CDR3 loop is CASRKRERETQYF. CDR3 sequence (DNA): TGTGCCAGCAGAAAAAGGGAGCGAGAGACCCAGTACTTC.

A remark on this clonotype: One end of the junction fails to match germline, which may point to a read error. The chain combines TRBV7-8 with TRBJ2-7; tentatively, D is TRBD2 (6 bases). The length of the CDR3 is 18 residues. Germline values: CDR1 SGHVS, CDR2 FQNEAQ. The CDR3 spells CASSLPAGPKAPSYEQYF. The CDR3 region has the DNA TGTGCCAGCAGCTTGCCGGCGGGACCCAAAGCCCCTTCTTACGAGCAGTACTTT. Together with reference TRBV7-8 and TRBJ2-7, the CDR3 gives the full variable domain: GAGVSQSPRYKVAKRGQDVALRCDPISGHVSLFWYQQALGQGPEFLTYFQNEAQLDKSGLPSDRFFAERPEGSVSTLKIQRTQQEDSAVYLCASSLPAGPKAPSYEQYFGPGTRLTVT.

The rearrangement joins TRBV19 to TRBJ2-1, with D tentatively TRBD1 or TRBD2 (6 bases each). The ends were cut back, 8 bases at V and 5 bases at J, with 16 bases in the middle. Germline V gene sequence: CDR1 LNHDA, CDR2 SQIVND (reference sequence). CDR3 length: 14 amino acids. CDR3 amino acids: CASSLGGAHNEQFF. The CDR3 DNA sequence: TGTGCCAGTTCTTTGGGGGGCGCGCACAATGAGCAGTTCTTC.

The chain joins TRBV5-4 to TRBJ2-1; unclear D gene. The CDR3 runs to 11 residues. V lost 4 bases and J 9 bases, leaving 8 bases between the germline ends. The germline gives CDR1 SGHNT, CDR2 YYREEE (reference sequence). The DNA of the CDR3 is TGTGCCAGCAGCCAACGAGGTGAGCAGTTCTTC. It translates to CASSQRGEQFF.

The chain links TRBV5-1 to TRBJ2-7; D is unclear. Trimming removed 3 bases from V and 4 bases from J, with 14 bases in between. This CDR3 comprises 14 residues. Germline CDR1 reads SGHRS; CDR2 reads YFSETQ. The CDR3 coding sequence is TGCGCCAGCAGCTCGGTCGAGGCCAAATACGAGCAGTACTTC. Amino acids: CASSSVEAKYEQYF. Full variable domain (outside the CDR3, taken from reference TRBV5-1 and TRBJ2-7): KAGVTQTPRYLIKTRGQQVTLSCSPISGHRSVSWYQQTPGQGLQFLFEYFSETQRNKGNFPGRFSGRQFSNSRSEMNVSTLELGDSALYLCASSSVEAKYEQYFGPGTRLTVT.

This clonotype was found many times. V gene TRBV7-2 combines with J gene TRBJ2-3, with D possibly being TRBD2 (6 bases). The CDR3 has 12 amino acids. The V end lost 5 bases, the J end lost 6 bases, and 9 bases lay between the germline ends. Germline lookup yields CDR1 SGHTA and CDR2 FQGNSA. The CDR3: CASSPAGDTQYF. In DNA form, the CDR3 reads TGTGCCAGCAGCCCAGCGGGCGATACGCAGTATTTT. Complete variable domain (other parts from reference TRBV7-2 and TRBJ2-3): GAGVSQSPSNKVTEKGKDVELRCDPISGHTALYWYRQSLGQGLEFLIYFQGNSAPDKSGLPSDRFSAERTGGSVSTLTIQRTQQEDSAVYLCASSPAGDTQYFGPGTRLTVL.

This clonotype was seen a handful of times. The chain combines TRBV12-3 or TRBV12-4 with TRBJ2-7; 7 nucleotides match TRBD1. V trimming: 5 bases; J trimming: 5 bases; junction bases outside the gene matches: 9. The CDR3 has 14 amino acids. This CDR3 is CASSPRQGSHEQYF. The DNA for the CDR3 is TGTGCCAGCAGTCCCCGACAGGGTTCCCACGAGCAGTACTTC.

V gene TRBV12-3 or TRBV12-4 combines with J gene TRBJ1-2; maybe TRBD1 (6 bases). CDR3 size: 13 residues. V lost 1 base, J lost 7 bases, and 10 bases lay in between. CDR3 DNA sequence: TGTGCCAGCAGTTTAGAGGGCAGGGGTGGCTACACCTTC. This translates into CASSLEGRGGYTF.

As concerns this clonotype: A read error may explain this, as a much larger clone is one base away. CDR3 sequence (DNA): TGTGCCAGCAGCCTCCCAAGGGGTCTGAACACTGAAGCTTTCTTT. Protein sequence: CASSLPRGLNTEAFF. The chain recombines TRBV7-2 with TRBJ1-1; possibly TRBD1 for D (5 bases). The CDR3 has 15 amino acids. Looked up from germline, CDR1 is SGHTA and CDR2 is FQGNSA. The V gene lost 5 bases and the J gene lost 0 bases, with 13 bases spanning the gap.